This T cell receptor beta chain was retrieved from a study of blood T cells in healthy people across ages (dated by TCRdb to the mid-2010s). With regard to the full study: In model experiments, template switching captured roughly one uniquely barcoded TCR beta cDNA molecule for every two T cells. Age-related changes in TCR beta repertoire diversity were measured in the study by deep sequencing normalized with unique cDNA molecular identifiers. The donors were divided into four age groups: young (average approximately 17 years), middle-aged (approximately 41), aged (approximately 59) and long-lived (around 87). Donors of different ages were randomly distributed across sequencing lanes to avoid experimental bias. For two donors (one aged 18 to 30 and one aged 80 or older), the study analyzed two additional independent replicas of 1 million unique cDNA reads from the same blood draw. What the work shows at the level of the full study, not this receptor alone: The percentage of naive T cells measured by flow cytometry correlated strongly with observed TCR beta diversity. Estimates of total diversity based on one million sequenced T cells were considered lower bounds and underestimates. As age increased, observed TCR beta diversity per million T cells dropped in a roughly linear way, and a significant reduction was already evident by age 40. Since profiling was done on bulk unsorted PBMCs, naive and antigen-experienced compartments could not be conclusively compared. Compared with the aged group, the long-lived group had more naive CD4+ T cells, fewer expanded clones and increased TCR diversity, a pattern suggesting age selection. The CMV infection status of donors was not known, potentially confounding age-related changes in expanded clonotypes.

The protocol used for the library was 5' RACE. Reads for this sample came from an Illumina HiSeq 2500. A second PCR of roughly 7 to 12 cycles was performed with a sample-barcoded 5' primer and a J-beta primer mix. Each TCR beta cDNA molecule received a unique molecular identifier from a template-switch 5' adaptor carrying 12 random nucleotides. Each sample yielded at least 2.5 million CDR3-containing paired-end reads. First-strand cDNA was synthesized from all RNA with the Mint cDNA synthesis kit, primed by a TRBC-specific oligonucleotide. Following uracil-DNA glycosylase treatment, all cDNA underwent a first 18-cycle PCR with the universal primers M1SS and BC2_uni_R. On the study's bioinformatics: Each sample was normalized by randomly selecting 1 million high-quality reads, each carrying a distinct molecular identifier. Reads sharing molecular identifiers were discarded rather than binned into consensus sequences. MiTCR, run with a Q25 quality threshold and the strictest error-elimination algorithm, handled CDR3 identification, clonotype clustering and error correction. A nonparametric unseen species model with Euler transformation was used to estimate lower-bound total TCR beta diversity. The raw public data were reprocessed by TCRdb itself: fastp quality trimming at Q25, MiXCR clonotype calling, in-frame beta chains only. When rows share a CDR3 protein, they turn into one entry using the most common DNA and genes. In this record, the V and J calls reflect TCRdb's handling and not the investigators' own analysis. The sample contains some 1.4 million distinct CDR3 sequences, about 43% of them found a single time. The ten largest clones add up to less than 8% of the sample.

For this clonotype: The antigen it recognizes is unknown. No per-base quality is available; no much larger clone lies one base away.

Donors were a few dozen systemically healthy Caucasian individuals from Russia aged roughly 6 to 100 years. Each donor gave 8 to 10 milliliters of peripheral blood, drawn into EDTA-treated Vacutainer tubes. Ficoll-Paque density-gradient centrifugation was used to isolate PBMCs, with at least 6 million obtained per sample. Trizol reagent was used to extract total RNA from the PBMCs, yielding at least 5 micrograms per sample. Naive CD45RAhigh/CD27high T cell percentages were measured by flow cytometry on a PBMC aliquot from every donor. The CDR3 starts with the cysteine, ends with the phenylalanine, and has 14 residues. Of all the DNA, just the CDR3 is kept, 42 bases in frame from base 1. V is cut by 3 bases and J by 2 bases, and the space between the germline ends is 11 bases. For CDR1 and CDR2, the germline V gene lists SGDLS and YYNGEE.

The origin of this receptor is a woman younger than 30 in good health. The sample consisted of blood. Recombination connected TRBV9 to TRBJ2-5; the D call could be TRBD1 or TRBD2, with each sharing 6 bases. The CDR3 amino acid sequence is: CASSARGAQETQYF. The bases read TGTGCCAGCAGCGCAAGGGGGGCACAAGAGACCCAGTACTTC.